The rows below give T cell receptor beta chains drawn from one sample of a study of T cells in Graves' hyperthyroidism and ophthalmopathy. TCRdb re-derived calls from the multiplex PCR reads in MiXCR, one entry per CDR3 protein. The data contain roughly 160,000 distinct CDR3 sequences, 9.4% of them seen just once; the ten biggest clones take up 22%. Sequenced material: blood. These receptors were collected from a woman aged 18-29 years with Graves' hyperthyroidism that later progressed to Graves' ophthalmopathy. The CDR3 runs from the conserved cysteine through the conserved F or W. D genes are given only for firm matches. Rows may omit the clone size; those that give it use once, few, many or a size class.

V gene: TRBV30
D gene: TRBD1
clone size: few
CDR3 length: 12
J gene: TRBJ1-2
CDR3 DNA: TGTGCCTGGAACAGAGGGGGCGATGGCTACACCTTC
CDR3 protein: CAWNRGGDGYTF

V gene: TRBV30
D gene: .
clone size: .
CDR3 length: 14
J gene: TRBJ2-3
CDR3 DNA: TGTGCCCAAACCCTGGGGGGAGATAGGGATACGCAGTATTTT
CDR3 protein: CAQTLGGDRDTQYF

V gene: TRBV4-2
D gene: TRBD2
clone size: once
CDR3 length: 13
J gene: TRBJ2-1
CDR3 DNA: TGTGCCGTCCGAGCGGGGGGGAACAATGAGCAGTTCTTC
CDR3 protein: CAVRAGGNNEQFF

V gene: TRBV9
D gene: TRBD1
clone size: many
CDR3 length: 15
J gene: TRBJ2-3
CDR3 DNA: TGTGCCAGCAGCGTTGGACAGGGGGCGAAGGATACGCAGTATTTT
CDR3 protein: CASSVGQGAKDTQYF

V gene: TRBV10-3
D gene: .
clone size: many
CDR3 length: 13
J gene: TRBJ1-5
CDR3 DNA: TGTGCCATCAGCTCGACGAGCAATCAGCCCCAGCATTTT
CDR3 protein: CAISSTSNQPQHF

V gene: TRBV27
D gene: .
clone size: many
CDR3 length: 15
J gene: TRBJ2-7
CDR3 DNA: TGTGCCAGCAGTGGGTTAGCCCAGGGGCCCTACGAGCAGTACTTC
CDR3 protein: CASSGLAQGPYEQYF

V gene: TRBV20-1
D gene: .
clone size: many
CDR3 length: 14
J gene: TRBJ1-1
CDR3 DNA: TGCAGTGCTAGAGGCAAGACGGGAAACACTGAAGCTTTCTTT
CDR3 protein: CSARGKTGNTEAFF

V gene: TRBV12-3/TRBV12-4
D gene: .
clone size: many
CDR3 length: 15
J gene: TRBJ2-2
CDR3 DNA: TGTGCCAGCAGTGCCCTCTTCAGGGGCACCGGGGAGCTGTTTTTT
CDR3 protein: CASSALFRGTGELFF

V gene: TRBV20-1
D gene: TRBD2
clone size: many
CDR3 length: 13
J gene: TRBJ2-7
CDR3 DNA: TGCAGTGTGACAGCGGGACCGACCTACGAGCAGTACTTC
CDR3 protein: CSVTAGPTYEQYF

V gene: TRBV20-1
D gene: .
clone size: many
CDR3 length: 16
J gene: TRBJ1-5
CDR3 DNA: TGCAGTGCCGCTTACGTGGGGGCCCGGAGCAATCAGCCCCAGCATTTT
CDR3 protein: CSAAYVGARSNQPQHF

V gene: TRBV20-1
D gene: TRBD1
clone size: many
CDR3 length: 16
J gene: TRBJ1-1
CDR3 DNA: TGCAGTGCTAGCCCGGGGACAGACCATAGGGGCACTGAAGCTTTCTTT
CDR3 protein: CSASPGTDHRGTEAFF

V gene: TRBV12-3/TRBV12-4
D gene: TRBD2
clone size: .
CDR3 length: 16
J gene: TRBJ2-1
CDR3 DNA: TGTACCAGCAGTTTTTTGCGGGGGGGCTCCTACAATGAGCAGTTCTTC
CDR3 protein: CTSSFLRGGSYNEQFF

V gene: TRBV3-1
D gene: .
clone size: many
CDR3 length: 15
J gene: TRBJ1-2
CDR3 DNA: TGTGCCAGCAGCCCCCAGTTGCAGGGTACCTATGGCTACACCTTC
CDR3 protein: CASSPQLQGTYGYTF

V gene: TRBV9
D gene: .
clone size: few
CDR3 length: 11
J gene: TRBJ2-2
CDR3 DNA: TGTGCCAGCAGCGTTGGGTCGGAGCTGTTTTTT
CDR3 protein: CASSVGSELFF

V gene: TRBV27
D gene: .
clone size: many
CDR3 length: 13
J gene: TRBJ1-2
CDR3 DNA: TGTGCCAGCAGTTCCCCCAGGGGTCATGGCTACACCTTC
CDR3 protein: CASSSPRGHGYTF

V gene: TRBV6-1
D gene: TRBD2
clone size: many
CDR3 length: 15
J gene: TRBJ2-5
CDR3 DNA: TGTGCCAGCAGACAGACTAGCGGGAGGCGAGAGACCCAGTACTTC
CDR3 protein: CASRQTSGRRETQYF

V gene: TRBV27
D gene: TRBD2
clone size: many
CDR3 length: 15
J gene: TRBJ2-3
CDR3 DNA: TGTGCCAGCCCCGGGACTAGCGATTCCACAGATACGCAGTATTTT
CDR3 protein: CASPGTSDSTDTQYF

V gene: TRBV10-1
D gene: TRBD1
clone size: many
CDR3 length: 14
J gene: TRBJ1-5
CDR3 DNA: TGCGCCAGCAGAGGGACAGGGAGGAATCAGCCCCAGCATTTT
CDR3 protein: CASRGTGRNQPQHF

V gene: TRBV15
D gene: TRBD1
clone size: many
CDR3 length: 19
J gene: TRBJ1-5
CDR3 DNA: TGTGCCACCAGCAGAGATCTCCGCGGGACAGGGTATGGCAATCAGCCCCAGCATTTT
CDR3 protein: CATSRDLRGTGYGNQPQHF

V gene: TRBV20-1
D gene: .
clone size: many
CDR3 length: 15
J gene: TRBJ2-5
CDR3 DNA: TGCAGTGCTAGACCAATTCTGGGCCTCCAAGAGACCCAGTACTTC
CDR3 protein: CSARPILGLQETQYF

V gene: TRBV3-1
D gene: .
clone size: many
CDR3 length: 14
J gene: TRBJ2-7
CDR3 DNA: TGTGCCAGCAGCCAAGGGTCTGGAAACTACGAGCAGTACTTC
CDR3 protein: CASSQGSGNYEQYF

V gene: TRBV29-1
D gene: TRBD1
clone size: many
CDR3 length: 14
J gene: TRBJ1-2
CDR3 DNA: TGCAGCGTCGTGGACAGGGACCCTAACTATGGCTACACCTTC
CDR3 protein: CSVVDRDPNYGYTF

V gene: TRBV3-1
D gene: TRBD1
clone size: .
CDR3 length: 18
J gene: TRBJ1-6
CDR3 DNA: TGTGCCAGCAGCCAAGAGAGGGCAGGGGGTTGGGCGTATTCACCCCTCCACTTT
CDR3 protein: CASSQERAGGWAYSPLHF

V gene: TRBV7-2
D gene: .
clone size: many
CDR3 length: 13
J gene: TRBJ1-2
CDR3 DNA: TGTGCCAGCAGCTTGGACTGGGGTGGGGGCTACACCTTC
CDR3 protein: CASSLDWGGGYTF

V gene: TRBV28
D gene: .
clone size: many
CDR3 length: 14
J gene: TRBJ2-7
CDR3 DNA: TGTGCCAGCAGTCCATCCACCGATACCTACGAGCAGTACTTC
CDR3 protein: CASSPSTDTYEQYF

V gene: TRBV12-3/TRBV12-4
D gene: .
clone size: few
CDR3 length: 13
J gene: TRBJ2-5
CDR3 DNA: TGTGCCAGCAGTTTATCCGCCATGGAGACCCAGTACTTC
CDR3 protein: CASSLSAMETQYF

V gene: TRBV5-6
D gene: TRBD2
clone size: .
CDR3 length: 16
J gene: TRBJ2-1
CDR3 DNA: TGTGCCAGCAGCTTGTGGTTACTAGCGGGAGGCAATGAGCAGTTCTTC
CDR3 protein: CASSLWLLAGGNEQFF

V gene: TRBV6-5
D gene: .
clone size: many
CDR3 length: 14
J gene: TRBJ2-2
CDR3 DNA: TGTGCCAGCAGTTACCGCGTCCCCCCCGGGGAGCTGTTTTTT
CDR3 protein: CASSYRVPPGELFF

V gene: TRBV27
D gene: .
clone size: many
CDR3 length: 14
J gene: TRBJ2-7
CDR3 DNA: TGTGCCAGCAAGCCATCCCGGCGGCCCTACGAGCAGTACTTC
CDR3 protein: CASKPSRRPYEQYF

V gene: TRBV25-1
D gene: .
clone size: many
CDR3 length: 12
J gene: TRBJ1-1
CDR3 DNA: TGTGCCAGCCAACAGGGAACGACTGAAGCTTTCTTT
CDR3 protein: CASQQGTTEAFF

V gene: TRBV19
D gene: .
clone size: many
CDR3 length: 14
J gene: TRBJ1-1
CDR3 DNA: TGTGCCAGTACTCGACAGGCCCAAAACACTGAAGCTTTCTTT
CDR3 protein: CASTRQAQNTEAFF

V gene: TRBV6-6
D gene: TRBD1
clone size: many
CDR3 length: 18
J gene: TRBJ1-5
CDR3 DNA: TGTGCCAGCAGTTACTCGAGACCCGGGACAGGAAGCAATCAGCCCCAGCATTTT
CDR3 protein: CASSYSRPGTGSNQPQHF

V gene: TRBV5-1
D gene: .
clone size: .
CDR3 length: 14
J gene: TRBJ1-1
CDR3 DNA: TGCGCCAGCAGCTTGAGGCGGGCTGGCACTGAAGCTTTCTTT
CDR3 protein: CASSLRRAGTEAFF

V gene: TRBV2
D gene: .
clone size: many
CDR3 length: 14
J gene: TRBJ1-6
CDR3 DNA: TGTGCCAGCAAACCCTTATTTGGTAATTCACCCCTCCACTTT
CDR3 protein: CASKPLFGNSPLHF

V gene: TRBV9
D gene: .
clone size: many
CDR3 length: 16
J gene: TRBJ1-4
CDR3 DNA: TGTGCCAGCAGCGACGGCTCGGGGGTGACTAATGAAAAACTGTTTTTT
CDR3 protein: CASSDGSGVTNEKLFF

V gene: TRBV3-1
D gene: .
clone size: few
CDR3 length: 17
J gene: TRBJ1-6
CDR3 DNA: TGTGCCAGCAGCCAAGGGGGTTGGTGGGCAGCGTATTCACCCCTCCACTTT
CDR3 protein: CASSQGGWWAAYSPLHF

V gene: TRBV13
D gene: .
clone size: .
CDR3 length: 14
J gene: TRBJ2-1
CDR3 DNA: TGCGCCAGCAGCCACCCCCAATTAGCAAATGAGCAGTTCTTC
CDR3 protein: CASSHPQLANEQFF

V gene: TRBV2
D gene: TRBD2
clone size: many
CDR3 length: 13
J gene: TRBJ2-1
CDR3 DNA: TGTGCCAGCACTCCTGGGAGGGTCGATGAGCAGTTCTTC
CDR3 protein: CASTPGRVDEQFF

V gene: TRBV24-1
D gene: .
clone size: .
CDR3 length: 15
J gene: TRBJ2-5
CDR3 DNA: TGTGCCACCAGTGATAATCGGTTTGGCCAAGAGACCCAGTACTTC
CDR3 protein: CATSDNRFGQETQYF

V gene: TRBV2
D gene: .
clone size: many
CDR3 length: 17
J gene: TRBJ2-7
CDR3 DNA: TGTGCCAGCAGTGAAGCAATGACGTCGGATCGATCCTACGAGCAGTACTTC
CDR3 protein: CASSEAMTSDRSYEQYF

V gene: TRBV30
D gene: .
clone size: many
CDR3 length: 13
J gene: TRBJ2-1
CDR3 DNA: TGTGCCTGGAGTGAGGATAGGGAAGATGAGCAGTTCTTC
CDR3 protein: CAWSEDREDEQFF

V gene: TRBV19
D gene: TRBD1
clone size: many
CDR3 length: 14
J gene: TRBJ1-5
CDR3 DNA: TGTGCCAGTAGTATAGTACAGGGGAGGCAGCCCCAGCATTTT
CDR3 protein: CASSIVQGRQPQHF

V gene: TRBV20-1
D gene: .
clone size: many
CDR3 length: 14
J gene: TRBJ1-2
CDR3 DNA: TGCAGTGCTACTGGGAGGGGTGCGTCCTATGGCTACACCTTC
CDR3 protein: CSATGRGASYGYTF

V gene: TRBV6-1
D gene: .
clone size: many
CDR3 length: 13
J gene: TRBJ2-4
CDR3 DNA: TGTGCCAGCAGTGATCTTCTGAGAAACATTCAGTACTTC
CDR3 protein: CASSDLLRNIQYF

V gene: TRBV28
D gene: .
clone size: many
CDR3 length: 14
J gene: TRBJ1-1
CDR3 DNA: TGTGCCAGCAGTTTATTTACAGGGAACACTGAAGCTTTCTTT
CDR3 protein: CASSLFTGNTEAFF

V gene: TRBV6-1
D gene: .
clone size: many
CDR3 length: 15
J gene: TRBJ1-1
CDR3 DNA: TGTGCCAGCATCTCCCTTCCCCTAGTGAACACTGAAGCTTTCTTT
CDR3 protein: CASISLPLVNTEAFF

V gene: TRBV7-9
D gene: TRBD1
clone size: many
CDR3 length: 14
J gene: TRBJ2-4
CDR3 DNA: TGTGCCAGCAGCCCTGAGGGGGCGAAAAACATTCAGTACTTC
CDR3 protein: CASSPEGAKNIQYF

V gene: TRBV12-3/TRBV12-4
D gene: .
clone size: many
CDR3 length: 13
J gene: TRBJ1-5
CDR3 DNA: TGTGCCAGCAGCCAGGACAACTATCAGCCCCAGCATTTT
CDR3 protein: CASSQDNYQPQHF

V gene: TRBV20-1
D gene: .
clone size: many
CDR3 length: 12
J gene: TRBJ1-2
CDR3 DNA: TGCAGTGCTAGAGGTGGTGACTATGGCTACACCTTC
CDR3 protein: CSARGGDYGYTF